These 29 T cell receptor beta chains originate from one sample sequenced in a study of shared clonotypes between healthy human individuals. Only in-frame clones appear in the TCRdb table, and some are missing; sequencing was by immunoSEQ multiplex PCR. The repertoire holds 950,000 to 1,200,000 clones, with approximately 80% as singletons. The sample was memory CD4+ T cells from PBMCs. Subset here: CD45RA-negative fraction. Source of these receptors: a man aged 18 to 35 in good health. Some clones in this sample may be carry-over from other donors' samples.

This sequence joins TRBV7-3 and TRBJ2-2; D is undetermined. The CDR3 runs to 14 residues. CDR1 and CDR2 (germline): SGHTA, FQGTGA. V lost 0 bases, J lost 1 base, and 3 bases lay in between. CDR3 sequence reads: CASSLTVNTGELFF. The DNA for the CDR3 is TGTGCCAGCAGCTTAACGGTGAACACCGGGGAGCTGTTTTTT.

This rearrangement joins TRBV30 to TRBJ1-1; D remains unclear. V was trimmed by 2 bases and J by 3 bases, leaving 10 bases between them. This CDR3 has 13 amino acids. The germline V gene has CDR1 GTSNPN and CDR2 SVGIG (reference sequence). For the CDR3, the DNA is TGTGCCTGGAGTAGGCAGGCAGACACTGAAGCTTTCTTT. It encodes CAWSRQADTEAFF.

The rearrangement uses TRBV19 and TRBJ1-1; no firm D call. Germline V gene sequence: CDR1 LNHDA, CDR2 SQIVND (reference sequence). Trimming pared 3 bases from V and 4 bases from J, leaving 12 bases between. This CDR3 region has 14 residues. CDR3 nucleotides: TGTGCCAGTAGTATCGGTCCAGGCCGCACTGAAGCTTTCTTT. This encodes CASSIGPGRTEAFF.

V is TRBV2 and J is TRBJ2-6; D call uncertain. Trimming removed 4 bases from V and 2 bases from J, with 6 bases in between. CDR3 length: 14 residues. Germline lookup yields CDR1 SNHLY and CDR2 FYNNEI. The CDR3, as DNA: TGTGCCAGCAGTGGGGCGGCTGGGGCCAACGTCCTGACTTTC. This translates into CASSGAAGANVLTF.

V usage is TRBV18 and J usage is TRBJ2-3; maybe TRBD2 (6 bases). V shed 3 bases and J shed 2 bases, with 9 bases lying between them. Germline V gene data show CDR1 as KGHSH and CDR2 as LQKENI. The CDR3 loop spans 14 amino acids. CDR3 in DNA: TGTGCCAGCTCACCTAGGAGGGCCACAGATACGCAGTATTTT. Its protein is CASSPRRATDTQYF.

The chain couples TRBV5-4 to TRBJ2-7; the D gene is possibly TRBD2 (5 bases). Germline CDR1 is SGHNT and CDR2 is YYREEE (reference sequence). This CDR3 has 15 amino acids. Trimming stripped 0 bases from V and 0 bases from J, with 10 bases between. The DNA of the CDR3 is TGTGCCAGCAGCTTGGGTCCGGGGAACTCCTACGAGCAGTACTTC. Its protein is CASSLGPGNSYEQYF.

About this clone: This sample includes further DNA sequences coding for the same CDR3. The chain is built from TRBV5-1 and TRBJ1-1, with D unresolved. The CDR3 length is 13 residues. Germline V lookup: CDR1 SGHRS, CDR2 YFSETQ. V lost 0 bases and J lost 0, with 3 bases in between. The CDR3 DNA reads TGCGCCAGCAGCTTGGGGGTGAACACTGAAGCTTTCTTT. This codes for CASSLGVNTEAFF.

The gene calls are TRBV5-1 and TRBJ2-2, with D maybe TRBD1 (6 bases). The germline V and J ends were trimmed by 4 bases and 5 bases, with 21 bases remaining between them. Germline V lookup: CDR1 SGHRS, CDR2 YFSETQ. The CDR3 loop spans 17 amino acids. CDR3 sequence: CASSPRPGGQGTGELFF. The CDR3 coding sequence is TGCGCCAGCAGCCCGCGGCCCGGCGGCCAGGGGACCGGGGAGCTGTTTTTT.

The CDR3 DNA is TGTGCCAGCACCAAACAGGGGGCTGATCAGCCCCAGCATTTT. This encodes CASTKQGADQPQHF. The gene calls are TRBV6-1 and TRBJ1-5; the match to TRBD1 covers 9 bases. CDR1 and CDR2 from the germline V gene are MNHNS and SASEGT. The CDR3 totals 14 residues. V lost 7 bases, J lost 5 bases, and 6 bases stayed unmatched.

V gene TRBV4-2 combines with J gene TRBJ1-1; D might be TRBD1 (6 bases). V lost 1 base to trimming and J lost 0 bases, with 12 bases between them. Germline loops: CDR1 LGHNA, CDR2 YNFKEQ. This CDR3 is built from 16 residues. The CDR3 region has the DNA TGTGCCAGCAGCCAAGCGGAGGGGGTAATGAACACTGAAGCTTTCTTT. Translation: CASSQAEGVMNTEAFF.

The rearrangement uses TRBV7-9 and TRBJ2-3; D ambiguous. The CDR3 spans 13 residues. Germline lookup yields CDR1 SEHNR and CDR2 FQNEAQ (reference sequence). V lost 1 base and J 3 bases, leaving 5 bases between the germline ends. The CDR3 DNA is TGTGCCAGCAGCTTAGGGGTGACAGATACGCAGTATTTT. It translates to CASSLGVTDTQYF.

The chain combines TRBV11-2 with TRBJ1-1; D is unclear. CDR3 size: 14 residues. Looked up from germline, CDR1 is SGHAT and CDR2 is FQNNGV. V lost 3 bases to trimming and J lost 3 bases, with 11 bases between them. The CDR3 sequence is CASSFFGLDTEAFF. CDR3 bases: TGTGCCAGCAGCTTTTTTGGCTTGGACACTGAAGCTTTCTTT.

This chain links TRBV4-3 with TRBJ1-1; tentatively, D is TRBD1 (5 bases). Trimming stripped 1 base from V and 7 bases from J, with 13 bases between. CDR1 is LGHNA and CDR2 is YSLEER in the germline V gene. This CDR3 comprises 14 residues. The CDR3 DNA follows: TGCGCCAGCAGCCAAGGCTCGGGGGGGTATGAAGCTTTCTTT. Translation: CASSQGSGGYEAFF.

This clone was observed a single time. The rearrangement joins TRBV6-1 to TRBJ1-4; tentatively, D is TRBD1 (6 bases). This CDR3 is 12 amino acids long. V shed 3 bases and J shed 13 bases, with 12 bases lying between them. CDR1 and CDR2 (germline): MNHNS, SASEGT. The chain's CDR3 is CASSEPSTGLFF. DNA of the CDR3: TGTGCCAGCAGTGAGCCCTCGACAGGACTGTTTTTT.

This chain links TRBV10-3 with TRBJ1-1; D might be TRBD1 (5 bases). The CDR3 consists of 15 residues. CDR1 ENHRY and CDR2 SYGVKD come from the germline V gene. V lost 3 bases and J 4 bases, leaving 15 bases between the germline ends. The CDR3 loop reads CAISEIDGGGTEAFF. In DNA, the CDR3 is TGTGCCATCAGTGAAATCGACGGGGGTGGCACTGAAGCTTTCTTT.

The rearrangement joins TRBV5-1 to TRBJ2-7; a possible D gene is TRBD1 (5 bases). This CDR3 spans 12 amino acids. The V end was cut by 4 bases, the J end by 7 bases, with 12 bases between. CDR1 SGHRS and CDR2 YFSETQ come from the germline V gene. For the CDR3, the DNA is TGCGCCAGCAGCCTGGTGGGGCTTGAGCAGTACTTC. This sequence encodes CASSLVGLEQYF.

This clone was detected only a few times. This chain uses TRBV5-1 with TRBJ1-4, with D possibly being TRBD1 (5 bases). Germline V gene data show CDR1 as SGHRS and CDR2 as YFSETQ. The length of the CDR3 is 15 residues. V was cut by 0 bases and J by 6 bases, with 12 bases left in between. The CDR3 is CASSLGDGAYEKLFF. The CDR3 region has the DNA TGCGCCAGCAGCTTGGGGGACGGTGCCTATGAAAAACTGTTTTTT.

The chain carries TRBV5-6 and TRBJ2-5; TRBD1 matches at 10 bases. V shed 4 bases and J 4 bases; nucleotides not matched to a gene: 13. This CDR3 is 17 amino acids long. Germline V gene sequence: CDR1 SGHDT, CDR2 YYEEEE. The CDR3 DNA reads as TGTGCCAGCAGCGCGACAGGGGGCGCGTTTGATGGAGAGACCCAGTACTTC. Its protein product is CASSATGGAFDGETQYF.

The V call is TRBV28, the J call TRBJ1-3; no reliable D call. Trimming shortened V by 1 base and J by 0 bases, and 7 bases separated the two germline ends. Germline lookup yields CDR1 MDHEN and CDR2 SYDVKM. The CDR3 length is 15 residues. The CDR3 sequence: CASSLLPASGNTIYF. The DNA for the CDR3 is TGTGCCAGCAGTTTATTGCCAGCCTCTGGAAACACCATATATTTT.

As to this clone: In the same sample, other DNA sequences code for this CDR3. The chain employs TRBV5-6 and TRBJ1-2; the D is unclear. The CDR3 has 12 residues. CDR1 and CDR2 (germline): SGHDT, YYEEEE. V lost 2 bases and J lost 5, with 7 bases in between. The CDR3 loop is CASSLGGYGYTF. The DNA for the CDR3 is TGTGCCAGCAGCTTAGGCGGTTATGGCTACACCTTC.

The table lists this clone with a few counts. The chain employs TRBV11-3 and TRBJ2-5; D is possibly TRBD2 (5 bases). Germline CDR1 SGHNT, CDR2 YENEEA. The CDR3 is made up of 15 amino acids. V was shortened by 1 base and J by 0 bases, with 9 bases between the two germline ends. The CDR3 sequence: CASSLGGGHQETQYF. Here the CDR3 DNA reads TGTGCCAGCAGCTTAGGTGGAGGACACCAAGAGACCCAGTACTTC.

In this sample, this clone turned up once. V and J are TRBV7-2 and TRBJ2-5; TRBD1 matches at 8 bases. After removal of 1 base from V and 0 bases from J, the junction contained 4 bases not matched to a gene. Germline CDR1 SGHTA, CDR2 FQGNSA. The CDR3 is 16 amino acids. CDR3 region: CASSLGRGLYQETQYF. CDR3 DNA sequence: TGTGCCAGCAGCTTAGGCAGGGGGCTGTACCAAGAGACCCAGTACTTC.

V and J are TRBV4-2 and TRBJ2-7, with 8 bases identical to TRBD2. V shed 1 base, J shed 2 bases, and the junction held 1 base outside the gene matches. The CDR3 is 14 amino acids. Per the germline V gene, CDR1 is LGHNA and CDR2 is YNFKEQ. The CDR3 reads CASSQGLATYEQYF. CDR3 coding DNA: TGTGCCAGCAGCCAAGGACTAGCGACCTACGAGCAGTACTTC.

The chain carries TRBV6-1 and TRBJ2-4; 9 nucleotides line up with TRBD1. This CDR3 is 15 amino acids long. J gave up 6 bases and V 5 bases, and 8 bases lay outside the gene matches. Germline V lookup: CDR1 MNHNS, CDR2 SASEGT. CDR3 DNA: TGTGCCAGCAGTAATCACAGGGGGCTTCTAAACATTCAGTACTTC. It specifies CASSNHRGLLNIQYF.

On this clone: At the DNA level, this CDR3 is encoded by other sequences in the same sample as well. This chain connects TRBV28 to TRBJ2-3; the D is unclear. CDR1 and CDR2 (germline): MDHEN, SYDVKM. CDR3 size: 14 residues. Trimming stripped 2 bases from V and 1 base from J, with 7 bases between. CDR3 amino acids: CASSLPGGTDTQYF. CDR3 DNA sequence: TGTGCCAGCAGTTTACCGGGCGGCACAGATACGCAGTATTTT.

The chain employs TRBV29-1 and TRBJ1-4; 10 positions agree with TRBD1. This CDR3 is built from 15 residues. J gave up 7 bases and V 4 bases, and 9 bases lay outside the gene matches. The V gene's germline CDR1 is SQVTM and CDR2 ANQGSEA. CDR3 DNA sequence: TGCAGCGTTGGTGGGACAGGGGACGCGAGTGAAAAACTGTTTTTT. This sequence encodes CSVGGTGDASEKLFF.

The chain has TRBV5-1 and TRBJ1-5; the D is unclear. The CDR3 has 14 residues. V was pared by 0 bases and J by 2 bases, with 6 bases between. Germline-derived CDR1 and CDR2 are SGHRS and YFSETQ. The CDR3 DNA is TGCGCCAGCAGCTTGGGCCACGGCAATCAGCCCCAGCATTTT. As protein: CASSLGHGNQPQHF.

This chain connects TRBV7-2 to TRBJ1-5; D gene ambiguous. Germline loops: CDR1 SGHTA, CDR2 FQGNSA. With 1 base removed from V and 9 bases from J, the gap between germline ends came to 4 bases. This CDR3 comprises 11 residues. CDR3: CASSLGGPQHF. The DNA of the CDR3 is TGTGCCAGCAGCTTAGGTGGGCCCCAGCATTTT.

There are a few counts of this clone. The chain joins TRBV7-9 to TRBJ1-4; possibly TRBD1 for D (6 bases). V lost 8 bases, J lost 10 bases, and 23 bases lay in between. The V gene's germline CDR1 is SEHNR and CDR2 FQNEAQ (reference sequence). CDR3 length: 15 residues. CDR3 loop: CASSSQPGAIGKLFF. The CDR3 nucleotides are TGTGCCAGCTCATCCCAGCCGGGGGCGATAGGAAAACTGTTTTTT.